The 27 T cell receptor beta chains reported below all come from one sample, sequenced in a study of cytomegalovirus exposure and HLA in healthy donors. Using immunoSEQ multiplex PCR, the repertoire was profiled, and TCRdb retains in-frame clones only, with some absent. The table includes about 280,000 clones, 70% to 90% detected once. Sequencing was carried out using PBMCs. The receptors come from a woman aged 18-29 years in good health and CMV-seronegative.

V is TRBV27 and J is TRBJ2-1, with 9 nucleotides matching TRBD2. CDR1 MNHEY and CDR2 SMNVEV come from the germline V gene (reference sequence). The CDR3 sequence is 17 residues long. Trimming removed 6 bases from V and 5 bases from J; junction bases left unmatched: 14. As DNA, the CDR3 is TGTGCCAGCAGACGCGAATCCCTAGCGGGAAGCAACAATGAGCAGTTCTTC. This codes for CASRRESLAGSNNEQFF.

This chain links TRBV10-3 with TRBJ2-7; the match to TRBD1 covers 7 bases. The CDR3 has 16 residues. Germline-derived CDR1 and CDR2 are ENHRY and SYGVKD. J gave up 3 bases and V 6 bases, and 14 bases lay outside the gene matches. The CDR3 region has the DNA TGTGCCATCAGGGAGACTACGGGACAGAAAGACTACGAGCAGTACTTC. Its protein is CAIRETTGQKDYEQYF.

The chain links TRBV6-1 to TRBJ2-1; D possibly corresponds to TRBD1 (5 bases). Trimming took 3 bases from V and 4 from J, leaving 13 bases between them. CDR3 size: 15 residues. Germline CDR1 and CDR2: MNHNS and SASEGT. The CDR3 DNA reads TGTGCCAGCAGTGAGGAAGGGGCCGGGTACAATGAGCAGTTCTTC. Residues: CASSEEGAGYNEQFF.

The V and J genes are TRBV5-1 and TRBJ1-1; TRBD1 aligns across 8 bases. This CDR3 spans 15 amino acids. The germline gives CDR1 SGHRS, CDR2 YFSETQ. V was clipped by 3 bases and J by 1 base; unmatched bases: 5. CDR3 in amino acids: CASSSDGQGNTEAFF. The CDR3 coding sequence is TGCGCCAGCAGCTCAGATGGACAGGGGAACACTGAAGCTTTCTTT.

The chain employs TRBV28 and TRBJ2-7; TRBD1 agrees at 9 bases. Germline loops: CDR1 MDHEN, CDR2 SYDVKM. The V segment lost 6 bases and the J segment 3 bases; nucleotides outside the gene matches: 3. The CDR3 covers 13 residues. The CDR3 spells CASSGQGLYEQYF. Written as DNA, the CDR3 is TGTGCCAGCAGCGGACAGGGGCTCTACGAGCAGTACTTC.

V is TRBV5-4 and J is TRBJ2-6, with D perhaps matching TRBD1 (5 bases). Germline CDR1 is SGHNT and CDR2 is YYREEE (reference sequence). The CDR3 runs 14 residues. Trimming stripped 1 base from V and 12 bases from J, with 14 bases between. The CDR3 DNA is TGTGCCAGCAGCTTGTCGCAGGGAAGGGGCGTCCTGACTTTC. It translates to CASSLSQGRGVLTF.

As regards this clone: A junction boundary mismatches the germline segment, possibly from a read error. V is TRBV30 and J is TRBJ2-5; 7 nucleotides line up with TRBD2. CDR3 length: 13 residues. Per the germline V gene, CDR1 is GTSNPN and CDR2 is SVGIG (reference sequence). The CDR3 DNA sequence: TGTGCCTGGGGTGGGGGACTACAAGGGACCCAGTACTTC. Encoded protein: CAWGGGLQGTQYF.

CDR3 nucleotides: TGCGCCAGCAGCCAAGGGCCCGAGCAGTACTTC. Amino acid sequence: CASSQGPEQYF. The chain employs TRBV4-1 and TRBJ2-7; D not resolved. V was trimmed by 1 base and J by 6 bases, leaving 4 bases between them. The CDR3 runs 11 residues. The germline V gene has CDR1 MGHRA and CDR2 YSYEKL.

The rearrangement links TRBV2 to TRBJ2-5; 9 bases align to TRBD1. V shed 6 bases, J shed 6 bases, and the junction held 11 bases outside the gene matches. This CDR3 region has 15 residues. Germline CDR1 and CDR2: SNHLY and FYNNEI. The CDR3: CASSGGTGPQKTQYF. The CDR3 nucleotides are TGTGCCAGCAGCGGGGGGACAGGGCCCCAGAAGACCCAGTACTTC. Using reference TRBV2 and TRBJ2-5 for the parts outside the CDR3, the full variable domain is EPEVTQTPSHQVTQMGQEVILRCVPISNHLYFYWYRQILGQKVEFLVSFYNNEISEKSEIFDDQFSVERPDGSNFTLKIRSTKLEDSAMYFCASSGGTGPQKTQYFGPGTRLLVL.

V gene TRBV28 combines with J gene TRBJ2-7, with a possible D match to TRBD2 (6 bases). Germline CDR1 MDHEN, CDR2 SYDVKM. Trimming took off 4 bases at V and 5 bases at J, with 21 bases between the two ends. The CDR3 covers 16 residues. DNA of the CDR3: TGTGCCAGCAGTTCCCACCACGATGCGGGGACCAACGAGCAGTACTTC. Amino acids: CASSSHHDAGTNEQYF.

V is TRBV6-1 and J is TRBJ1-2; D is possibly TRBD1 (6 bases). The CDR3 totals 19 residues. The germline CDR1 and CDR2 sequences are MNHNS and SASEGT. V dropped 3 bases and J dropped 0 bases, with 23 bases sitting between them. The CDR3 sequence is CASSDPGPSSGVANYGYTF. CDR3 sequence (DNA): TGTGCCAGCAGTGACCCCGGTCCTTCCTCAGGGGTTGCTAACTATGGCTACACCTTC.

V gene TRBV6-1 combines with J gene TRBJ2-2; 10 bases agree with TRBD2. V lost 4 bases, J lost 1 base, and 6 bases stayed unmatched. Per the germline V gene, CDR1 is MNHNS and CDR2 is SASEGT. The CDR3 length is 17 residues. In DNA form, the CDR3 reads TGTGCCAGCAGTGGTCTAGCGGGAGTTTTGAACACCGGGGAGCTGTTTTTT. Translated, it gives CASSGLAGVLNTGELFF.

The chain carries TRBV27 and TRBJ2-1, with D tentatively TRBD2 (6 bases). Trimming cost V 6 bases and J 10 bases, with 19 bases left between them. Per the germline V gene, CDR1 is MNHEY and CDR2 is SMNVEV (reference sequence). The CDR3 runs 14 residues. The CDR3 sequence: CASSPTRLVREQFF. CDR3 coding DNA: TGTGCCAGCAGCCCAACCCGACTAGTTAGGGAGCAGTTCTTC.

This clone occurred once. V gene TRBV7-2 combines with J gene TRBJ1-2; 7 bases are a match to TRBD1. Germline V lookup: CDR1 SGHTA, CDR2 FQGNSA. This CDR3 is built from 16 residues. V lost 5 bases to trimming and J lost 0 bases; unmatched junction nucleotides: 9. The DNA of the CDR3 is TGTGCCAGCAGCAGGGACAGATTGCTTTCTAACTATGGCTACACCTTC. Translating gives CASSRDRLLSNYGYTF.

This clone has a single count. The rearrangement uses TRBV28 and TRBJ2-7, with TRBD2 matching 15 bases. CDR1 and CDR2 from the germline V gene are MDHEN and SYDVKM. With 6 bases clipped from V and 0 bases from J, the junction kept 3 bases outside the gene matches. CDR3 length: 16 amino acids. The CDR3 DNA is TGTGCCAGCAGGGGGACTAGCGGGAGGATCTCCTACGAGCAGTACTTC. It yields the protein CASRGTSGRISYEQYF.

The J gene is TRBJ1-1, the V gene TRBV18, with 8 bases fitting TRBD1. The germline gives CDR1 KGHSH, CDR2 LQKENI. V dropped 6 bases and J dropped 4; count of bases not matched to a gene: 16. CDR3 size: 17 residues. CDR3 in amino acids: CASSNDRGLGVGTEAFF. The CDR3 coding sequence is TGTGCCAGCTCGAACGACAGGGGCCTCGGTGTGGGCACTGAAGCTTTCTTT.

The CDR3 sequence: CASSESFGGFRSGQPQHF. DNA of the CDR3: TGTGCCAGCAGTGAATCCTTCGGAGGTTTTAGGTCGGGTCAGCCCCAGCATTTT. The J gene is TRBJ1-5, the V gene TRBV2; the D is unclear. CDR1 and CDR2 (germline): SNHLY, FYNNEI. The CDR3 contains 18 residues. Trimming took 2 bases from V and 6 from J, leaving 23 bases between them.

The genes are TRBV28 and TRBJ2-7, with a possible D match to TRBD2 (6 bases). CDR3 length equals 13 residues. V shed 6 bases and J shed 3 bases, with 12 bases lying between them. Germline assignment: CDR1 MDHEN and CDR2 SYDVKM. The CDR3 spells CASRERGDYEQYF. Written as DNA, the CDR3 is TGTGCCAGCAGGGAACGCGGGGACTACGAGCAGTACTTC.

The chain uses TRBV25-1 and TRBJ2-2, with 12 bases fitting TRBD1. There are 17 residues in the CDR3. Germline CDR1 reads MGHDK; CDR2 reads SYGVNS. The ends lost 4 bases at V and 1 base at J; junction bases unmatched: 4. The CDR3 sequence is CASSGDRGLRNTGELFF. CDR3 coding DNA: TGTGCCAGCAGTGGGGACAGGGGGCTTCGGAACACCGGGGAGCTGTTTTTT.

This chain links TRBV15 with TRBJ1-1; tentative D call: TRBD1 (5 bases). V shed 1 base and J shed 4 bases, with 7 bases lying between them. CDR3 length equals 13 residues. Per the germline V gene, CDR1 is LNHNV and CDR2 is YYDKDF (reference sequence). CDR3 residues: CATSRGGGTEAFF. CDR3 sequence (DNA): TGTGCCACCAGCAGAGGCGGGGGCACTGAAGCTTTCTTT.

The J gene is TRBJ2-3, the V gene TRBV11-2; 9 bases fit TRBD2. Per the germline V gene, CDR1 is SGHAT and CDR2 is FQNNGV. The CDR3 contains 16 residues. Trimming at V came to 8 bases and at J to 2 bases, leaving 11 bases not matched to a gene. The CDR3 spells CASSQGRLAVTDTQYF. In nucleotides, the CDR3 is TGTGCCAGCTCCCAGGGGCGACTAGCGGTCACAGATACGCAGTATTTT.

The V gene is TRBV9, the J gene TRBJ2-2; D perhaps matches TRBD1 (6 bases). Trimming stripped 5 bases from V and 2 bases from J, with 16 bases between. The CDR3 length is 16 residues. Germline CDR1 SGDLS, CDR2 YYNGEE. CDR3 in DNA: TGTGCCAGCAGTGTGAGGGGGACACTCAACACCGGGGAGCTGTTTTTT. This translates into CASSVRGTLNTGELFF.

The chain couples TRBV18 to TRBJ2-3, with TRBD1 identical over 10 bases. CDR1 is KGHSH and CDR2 is LQKENI in the germline V gene. This CDR3 is built from 16 residues. J was trimmed by 6 bases and V by 3 bases; bases with no gene match: 9. The CDR3: CASSPLDRGVGDTQYF. For the CDR3, the DNA is TGTGCCAGCTCACCTTTGGACAGGGGGGTCGGCGATACGCAGTATTTT.

The chain couples TRBV29-1 to TRBJ1-1; D ambiguous. The germline V gene encodes CDR1 SQVTM and CDR2 ANQGSEA. CDR3 length: 12 residues. The V and J ends lost 4 bases and 1 base respectively, with 7 bases between them. In DNA form, the CDR3 reads TGCAGCGTTGGGTTGGCGAACACTGAAGCTTTCTTT. Its protein is CSVGLANTEAFF.

The CDR3 reads CASSLLDTQYF. CDR3 nucleotides: TGTGCCAGCAGCCTACTGGATACGCAGTATTTT. The chain employs TRBV5-6 and TRBJ2-3; no definite D call. The germline V gene has CDR1 SGHDT and CDR2 YYEEEE. V lost 4 bases, J lost 6 bases, and 6 bases lay in between. CDR3 length: 11 amino acids.

V and J are TRBV9 and TRBJ1-2; a possible D gene is TRBD1 (6 bases). Trimming stripped 0 bases from V and 8 bases from J, with 14 bases between. Per germline, CDR1 SGDLS and CDR2 YYNGEE. The CDR3 is 14 residues long. DNA of the CDR3: TGTGCCAGCAGCGTAGGTGCGGACAGTCTAGGCTACACCTTC. Amino acids: CASSVGADSLGYTF.

This clone was seen a single time. The chain links TRBV28 to TRBJ2-5, with 7 bases identical to TRBD2. The CDR3 totals 17 residues. V lost 3 bases, J lost 5 bases, and 15 bases stayed unmatched. CDR1 and CDR2 (germline): MDHEN, SYDVKM. The DNA for the CDR3 is TGTGCCAGCAGTTTGACCCCGGGGAGGGCAGGACCGGAGACCCAGTACTTC. Its protein product is CASSLTPGRAGPETQYF.